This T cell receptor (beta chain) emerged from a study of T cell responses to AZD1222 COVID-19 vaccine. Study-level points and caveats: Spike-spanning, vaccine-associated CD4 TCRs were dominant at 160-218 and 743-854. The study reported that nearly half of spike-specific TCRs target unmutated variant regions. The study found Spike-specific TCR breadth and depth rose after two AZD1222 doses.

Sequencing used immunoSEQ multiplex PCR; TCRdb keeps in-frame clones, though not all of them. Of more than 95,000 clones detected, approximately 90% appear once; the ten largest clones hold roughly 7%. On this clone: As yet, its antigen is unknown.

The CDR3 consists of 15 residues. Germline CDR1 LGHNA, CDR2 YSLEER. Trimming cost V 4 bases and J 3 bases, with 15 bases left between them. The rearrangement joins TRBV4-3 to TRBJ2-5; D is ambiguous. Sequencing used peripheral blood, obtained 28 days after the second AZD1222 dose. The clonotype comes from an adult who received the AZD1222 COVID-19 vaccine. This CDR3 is CASSPTMDGKETQYF. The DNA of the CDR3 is TGCGCCAGCAGCCCAACCATGGATGGTAAAGAGACCCAGTACTTC.